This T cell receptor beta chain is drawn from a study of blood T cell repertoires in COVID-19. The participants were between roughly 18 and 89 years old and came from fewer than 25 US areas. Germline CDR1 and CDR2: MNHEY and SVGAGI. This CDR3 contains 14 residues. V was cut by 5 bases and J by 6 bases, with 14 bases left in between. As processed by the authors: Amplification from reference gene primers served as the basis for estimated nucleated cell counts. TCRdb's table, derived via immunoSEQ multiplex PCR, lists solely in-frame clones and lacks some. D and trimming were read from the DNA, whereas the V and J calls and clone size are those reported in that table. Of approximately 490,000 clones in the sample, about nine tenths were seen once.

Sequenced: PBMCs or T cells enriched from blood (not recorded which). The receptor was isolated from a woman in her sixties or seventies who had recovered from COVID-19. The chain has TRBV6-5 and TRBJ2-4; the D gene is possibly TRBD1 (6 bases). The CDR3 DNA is TGTGCCAGCAGTAAACAGGGAATAGGAAACATTCAGTACTTC. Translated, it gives CASSKQGIGNIQYF.